The clone carrying this T cell receptor (beta chain) has only a few counts. Antigen: not known. Here immunoSEQ multiplex PCR was the method, and the copy in TCRdb shows in-frame clones only, minus some. The sample has a few hundred thousand clones; over 65% are singletons. The source of the sample is a study of shared clonotypes between healthy human individuals. The V gene's germline CDR1 is SGHTA and CDR2 FQGNSA. The CDR3 spans 13 residues. The V end lost 0 bases, the J end lost 4 bases, and 6 bases lay between the germline ends. Whole-study results and caveats: Only blood was sampled; tissue repertoires likely differ. Sharing across four donors was highest in naive CD4 (roughly 5%) and lowest in memory CD8 (approximately 0.4%). Naive subsets, compared against memory subsets, generally had larger estimated richness values.

The genes are TRBV7-2 and TRBJ2-5; a possible D gene is TRBD2 (5 bases). This TCR came from a young man in good health. Sequencing was done on a sample of memory CD4+ T cells sorted from blood. Subset noted: CD45RA-negative fraction. The CDR3 here is CASSLARAETQYF. The CDR3 region has the DNA TGTGCCAGCAGCTTAGCGCGGGCAGAGACCCAGTACTTC. Supplemented by reference TRBV7-2 and TRBJ2-5, the full variable domain reads GAGVSQSPSNKVTEKGKDVELRCDPISGHTALYWYRQSLGQGLEFLIYFQGNSAPDKSGLPSDRFSAERTGGSVSTLTIQRTQQEDSAVYLCASSLARAETQYFGPGTRLLVL.